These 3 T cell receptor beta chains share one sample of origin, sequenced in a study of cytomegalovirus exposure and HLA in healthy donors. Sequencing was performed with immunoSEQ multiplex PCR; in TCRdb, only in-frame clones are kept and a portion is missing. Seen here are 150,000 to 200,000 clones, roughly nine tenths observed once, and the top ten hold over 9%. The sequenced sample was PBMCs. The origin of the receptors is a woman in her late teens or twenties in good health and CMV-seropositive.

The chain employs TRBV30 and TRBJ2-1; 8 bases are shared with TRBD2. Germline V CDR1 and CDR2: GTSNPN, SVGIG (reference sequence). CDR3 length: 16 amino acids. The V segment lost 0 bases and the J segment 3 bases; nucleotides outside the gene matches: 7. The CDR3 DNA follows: TGTGCCTGGAGTGTATCTAGCGGGCGTATCTACAATGAGCAGTTCTTC. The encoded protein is CAWSVSSGRIYNEQFF.

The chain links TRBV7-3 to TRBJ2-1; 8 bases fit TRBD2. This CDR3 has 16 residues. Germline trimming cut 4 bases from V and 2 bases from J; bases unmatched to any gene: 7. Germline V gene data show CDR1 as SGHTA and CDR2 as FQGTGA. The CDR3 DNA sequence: TGTGCCAGCAGCTCGGCGAGACTAGCGACCTACAATGAGCAGTTCTTC. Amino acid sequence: CASSSARLATYNEQFF. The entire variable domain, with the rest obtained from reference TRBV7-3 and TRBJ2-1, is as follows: GAGVSQTPSNKVTEKGKYVELRCDPISGHTALYWYRQSLGQGPEFLIYFQGTGAADDSGLPNDRFFAVRPEGSVSTLKIQRTERGDSAVYLCASSSARLATYNEQFFGPGTRLTVL.

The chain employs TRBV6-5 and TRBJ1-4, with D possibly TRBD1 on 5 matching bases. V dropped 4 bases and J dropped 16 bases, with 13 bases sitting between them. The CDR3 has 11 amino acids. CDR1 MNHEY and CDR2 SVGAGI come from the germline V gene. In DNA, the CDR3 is TGTGCCAGCAGTTTGGGGCCCTTGGAGTTTTTT. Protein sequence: CASSLGPLEFF.